The 9 T cell receptor beta chains below all came from one sample that was sequenced in a study of T-cell reconstitution after alpha-beta-depleted transplantation in children. The library targeted TCRbeta and was prepared with unique molecular identifiers. TCRdb re-analysed the PCR reads in MiXCR, keeping a single row per CDR3 protein. The repertoire holds some 300,000 distinct CDR3 sequences, with around 10% as singletons. Sequencing used PBMCs, obtained before TCRalphabeta/CD19-depleted stem cell transplant. The origin of the receptors is a boy younger than two with acute myeloid leukemia, due to receive a stem cell transplant.

This clonotype was counted ten times or more. The chain couples TRBV6-2 or TRBV6-3 to TRBJ1-4, with D unresolved. Germline lookup yields CDR1 MNHEY and CDR2 SVGEGT. CDR3 length: 14 amino acids. V was clipped by 0 bases and J by 7 bases, with 9 bases between them. Here the CDR3 reads CASSYSTESEKLFF. CDR3 DNA sequence: TGTGCCAGCAGTTACTCGACGGAGAGTGAAAAACTGTTTTTT.

This clonotype was detected ten times or more. The V and J genes are TRBV27 and TRBJ1-5, with D uncertain. Germline V gene lookup returns CDR1 MNHEY and CDR2 SMNVEV (reference sequence). V was pared by 4 bases and J by 6 bases, with 10 bases between. The CDR3 extends over 13 amino acids. CDR3 nucleotide sequence: TGTGCCAGCAGTTCTCAGATAAGTCAGCCCCAGCATTTT. This translates into CASSSQISQPQHF.

This clonotype was seen many times. V usage is TRBV27 and J usage is TRBJ2-7; 8 nucleotides agree with TRBD2. The CDR3 is 15 amino acids. J lost 6 bases, V lost 5 bases, and 12 bases had no gene match. Germline V gene lookup returns CDR1 MNHEY and CDR2 SMNVEV (reference sequence). The CDR3 sequence: CASSVSGTPPGEQYF. The CDR3 region has the DNA TGTGCCAGCAGTGTTAGCGGGACACCTCCTGGCGAGCAGTACTTC.

This clonotype was seen more than once but under ten times. The V gene is TRBV11-2, the J gene TRBJ2-5, with 10 positions matching TRBD1. The germline V gene has CDR1 SGHAT and CDR2 FQNNGV. The CDR3 spans 15 residues. V lost 4 bases, J lost 5 bases, and 7 bases stayed unmatched. The CDR3 is CASSSPGQGRETQYF. The CDR3 coding sequence is TGTGCCAGCAGCTCCCCGGGACAGGGGAGGGAGACCCAGTACTTC.

Ten or more counts support this clonotype. The gene calls are TRBV7-4 and TRBJ2-1, with 8 positions matching TRBD2. CDR1 SGHVT and CDR2 SQSDAQ come from the germline V gene. Losses at the gene ends were 3 bases for V and 4 bases for J; bases not matched to a gene: 17. The CDR3 covers 19 residues. CDR3 sequence: CASSFSTGSGTPCYNEQFF. For the CDR3, the DNA is TGTGCCAGCAGCTTCTCAACGGGTAGCGGGACCCCCTGTTACAATGAGCAGTTCTTC.

V is TRBV6-5 and J is TRBJ1-1; D gene ambiguous. Germline CDR1 MNHEY, CDR2 SVGAGI. V lost 7 bases to trimming and J lost 2 bases, with 5 bases between them. This CDR3 spans 11 amino acids. CDR3 sequence reads: CASTRNTEAFF. The CDR3 DNA sequence: TGTGCCAGCACCAGAAACACTGAAGCTTTCTTT.

This clonotype has ten or more counts. V is TRBV9 and J is TRBJ2-1; possible D gene TRBD2, 5 bases. The CDR3 covers 13 residues. Germline-derived CDR1 and CDR2 are SGDLS and YYNGEE. V dropped 3 bases and J dropped 10 bases, with 14 bases sitting between them. CDR3 sequence: CASSGGLRVEQFF. The CDR3 DNA follows: TGTGCCAGCAGCGGCGGTTTGAGGGTGGAGCAGTTCTTC.

In this sample, this clonotype turned up many times. This chain joins TRBV6-2 or TRBV6-3 and TRBJ2-7; D uncertain. This CDR3 has 14 amino acids. The V and J ends lost 2 bases and 5 bases respectively, with 13 bases between them. CDR1 is MNHEY, CDR2 SVGEGT, per germline. The CDR3 is CASSYPDVSHEQYF. The CDR3 DNA follows: TGTGCCAGCAGTTACCCGGACGTTAGCCACGAGCAGTACTTC.

Comment on this clonotype: A read error may explain this, as a much larger clone is one base away. The rearrangement joins TRBV12-3 or TRBV12-4 to TRBJ2-7; no clear D gene. The length of the CDR3 is 13 residues. CDR3 bases: TGTGCCAGCAGTTCCACCCCCCGCGGCGAGCACTACTTC. It specifies CASSSTPRGEHYF.